The 31 T cell receptor beta chains below come from one sample, sequenced in a study of cytomegalovirus exposure and HLA in healthy donors. The study ran its PCR with 60 Vbeta and 13 Jbeta primers. The protocol was immunoSEQ multiplex PCR, while the TCRdb copy is restricted to in-frame clones and leaves out a portion. The sample gives about 200,000 clones, roughly 70% of which show up once; less than 2% is in the top ten. What was sequenced was PBMCs. The source is a woman aged 30 to 39 in good health and CMV-seronegative.

V is TRBV19 and J is TRBJ2-7; no definite D call. Between the trimmed V and J ends, which lost 3 bases and 5 bases, there was a span of 14 bases. This CDR3 contains 14 residues. Germline-derived CDR1 and CDR2 are LNHDA and SQIVND (reference sequence). CDR3 bases: TGTGCCAGTAGTATTAGAGCTAGGCCCCACGAGCAGTACTTC. Translated, it gives CASSIRARPHEQYF.

The chain couples TRBV7-2 to TRBJ2-7; D unresolved. CDR1 SGHTA and CDR2 FQGNSA come from the germline V gene. CDR3 size: 13 residues. Trimming stripped 5 bases from V and 0 bases from J, with 8 bases between. The CDR3 DNA reads TGTGCCAGCAGCCATGCTAGCTCCTACGAGCAGTACTTC. Translation gives CASSHASSYEQYF.

The chain links TRBV10-3 to TRBJ2-1; 10 bases are shared with TRBD1. Trimming took 4 bases from V and 0 from J; bases not matched to a gene: 12. Germline V gene data show CDR1 as ENHRY and CDR2 as SYGVKD. The CDR3 loop spans 19 amino acids. The CDR3 sequence is CAISASRDRGASSYNEQFF. The CDR3 DNA reads as TGTGCCATCAGTGCCTCCCGGGACAGGGGCGCGAGCTCCTACAATGAGCAGTTCTTC.

V gene TRBV6-5 combines with J gene TRBJ2-7; TRBD1 matches at 7 bases. V trimming: 0 bases; J trimming: 3 bases; junction bases outside the gene matches: 2. This CDR3 is built from 14 residues. Germline lookup yields CDR1 MNHEY and CDR2 SVGAGI. Here the CDR3 reads CASSYSRGRYEQYF. In DNA, the CDR3 is TGTGCCAGCAGTTACTCGAGGGGGCGCTACGAGCAGTACTTC.

V is TRBV7-2 and J is TRBJ2-5; 13 nucleotides align to TRBD2. CDR3 size: 16 residues. Losses at the gene ends were 5 bases for V and 4 bases for J; bases not matched to a gene: 7. Germline CDR1 is SGHTA and CDR2 is FQGNSA. The chain's CDR3 is CASSPTSGRSGETQYF. In nucleotides, the CDR3 is TGTGCCAGCAGCCCGACTAGCGGGAGGTCAGGAGAGACCCAGTACTTC.

V gene TRBV19 combines with J gene TRBJ2-2, with TRBD2 matching over 8 bases. With 3 bases clipped from V and 5 bases from J, the junction kept 5 bases outside the gene matches. The CDR3 length is 15 residues. Germline V lookup: CDR1 LNHDA, CDR2 SQIVND (reference sequence). This chain's CDR3 is CASSIGGGMTGELFF. The CDR3, as DNA: TGTGCCAGTAGTATCGGCGGGGGGATGACCGGGGAGCTGTTTTTT.

As DNA, the CDR3 is TGTGCCAGCTCACCACCGGGCAGGGGCTATGGCTACACCTTC. Translating it yields CASSPPGRGYGYTF. The V and J genes are TRBV18 and TRBJ1-2, with a weak D call TRBD1 (6 bases). Deletions cut 0 bases from V and 4 bases from J, with 9 bases between. CDR1 and CDR2 (germline): KGHSH, LQKENI. This CDR3 comprises 14 residues.

The chain combines TRBV5-6 with TRBJ2-1; D uncertain. The germline V and J ends were trimmed by 0 bases and 12 bases, with 13 bases remaining between them. CDR3 length equals 13 residues. CDR1 SGHDT and CDR2 YYEEEE come from the germline V gene. CDR3 region: CASSLERNEVQFF. CDR3 in DNA: TGTGCCAGCAGCTTGGAAAGGAACGAGGTGCAGTTCTTC.

The chain joins TRBV4-1 to TRBJ2-1; D ambiguous. V lost 1 base and J lost 7, with 11 bases in between. CDR1 is MGHRA, CDR2 YSYEKL, per germline. CDR3 length equals 14 residues. The CDR3 DNA reads as TGCGCCAGCAGCCAAGGAGTAGTTTTAAATGAGCAGTTCTTC. Amino acid sequence: CASSQGVVLNEQFF.

V gene TRBV7-8 combines with J gene TRBJ2-5, with 10 bases that match TRBD1. CDR1 SGHVS and CDR2 FQNEAQ come from the germline V gene. This CDR3 contains 14 residues. With V trimmed by 3 bases and J by 3 bases, 1 base remained unmatched. The DNA for the CDR3 is TGTGCCAGCAGCTTCGGGACAGGGGAAGAGACCCAGTACTTC. Protein sequence: CASSFGTGEETQYF.

The chain uses TRBV5-4 and TRBJ1-2; no clear D. There are 14 residues in the CDR3. CDR1 and CDR2 (germline): SGHNT, YYREEE (reference sequence). The V gene lost 0 bases and the J gene lost 6 bases, with 12 bases spanning the gap. This CDR3 is CASSLGFGEHGYTF. CDR3 nucleotide sequence: TGTGCCAGCAGCTTGGGTTTCGGGGAGCATGGCTACACCTTC. Complete variable domain (other parts from reference TRBV5-4 and TRBJ1-2): ETGVTQSPTHLIKTRGQQVTLRCSSQSGHNTVSWYQQALGQGPQFIFQYYREEENGRGNFPPRFSGLQFPNYSSELNVNALELDDSALYLCASSLGFGEHGYTFGSGTRLTVV.

This chain joins TRBV7-9 and TRBJ1-3; TRBD1 matches at 8 bases. The V gene's germline CDR1 is SEHNR and CDR2 FQNEAQ (reference sequence). This CDR3 contains 15 residues. Trimming took 6 bases from V and 4 from J; bases not matched to a gene: 8. This chain's CDR3 is CASRGGTGDGNTIYF. The CDR3 coding sequence is TGTGCCAGCAGAGGGGGGACAGGCGACGGAAACACCATATATTTT.

V and J are TRBV5-1 and TRBJ1-6; weak D call: TRBD1 (6 bases). Between the trimmed V and J ends, which lost 5 bases and 5 bases, there was a span of 8 bases. The germline V gene has CDR1 SGHRS and CDR2 YFSETQ. The CDR3 length is 13 residues. CDR3 DNA: TGCGCCAGCAGAGGACAGAATAATTCACCCCTCCACTTT. Translation gives CASRGQNNSPLHF.

Of note for this clone: The junction shows a germline mismatch at one end, possibly a read error. The chain uses TRBV7-7 and TRBJ1-6; D not resolved. The CDR3 consists of 16 residues. Germline V CDR1 and CDR2: SSHAT, FNYEAQ (reference sequence). The CDR3 DNA is TGTGCTAGCAGCCCCCGCGGGGATCGTTTGGATTCACCCCTCCACTTT. It translates to CASSPRGDRLDSPLHF.

This clone occurred once. The genes are TRBV7-8 and TRBJ2-2, with TRBD1 as a possible D gene (6 bases). CDR1 and CDR2 (germline): SGHVS, FQNEAQ. V was cut by 0 bases and J by 4 bases, with 9 bases left in between. The CDR3 length is 15 residues. The CDR3 nucleotides are TGTGCCAGCAGCTTAGCGGGGGCCAGCACCGGGGAGCTGTTTTTT. It translates to CASSLAGASTGELFF.

The CDR3 DNA reads TGTGCCAGCAGTGATTATCCTGAAGCTTTCTTT. Its translation: CASSDYPEAFF. This sequence joins TRBV2 and TRBJ1-1; D not resolved. Germline V CDR1 and CDR2: SNHLY, FYNNEI. The length of the CDR3 is 11 residues. Deletions cut 3 bases from V and 6 bases from J, with 5 bases between.

V usage is TRBV5-1 and J usage is TRBJ2-7, with unresolved D. Germline CDR1 reads SGHRS; CDR2 reads YFSETQ. This CDR3 is built from 15 residues. Trimming removed 0 bases at V and 5 bases at J, with 15 bases between. CDR3 residues: CASSLGLLLGHEQYF. Here the CDR3 DNA reads TGCGCCAGCAGCTTGGGACTCTTATTAGGCCACGAGCAGTACTTC.

The rearrangement links TRBV18 to TRBJ2-7; 10 bases match TRBD2. The germline V gene encodes CDR1 KGHSH and CDR2 LQKENI. The CDR3 contains 17 residues. V lost 1 base to trimming and J lost 0 bases; unmatched junction nucleotides: 6. Here the CDR3 reads CASSPRPAGGPSYEQYF. As DNA, the CDR3 is TGTGCCAGCTCACCACGGCCAGCGGGAGGGCCCTCCTACGAGCAGTACTTC.

The chain links TRBV11-2 to TRBJ2-3, with a possible D match to TRBD2 (5 bases). Germline CDR1 and CDR2: SGHAT and FQNNGV. The CDR3 has 14 amino acids. With 6 bases removed from V and 0 bases from J, the gap between germline ends came to 10 bases. In nucleotides, the CDR3 is TGTGCCAGCAGTAAGGGCGGGAGCACAGATACGCAGTATTTT. Translating gives CASSKGGSTDTQYF.

The chain recombines TRBV7-3 with TRBJ2-7; D unclear. The CDR3 covers 14 residues. Germline V lookup: CDR1 SGHTA, CDR2 FQGTGA. Trimming cost V 2 bases and J 9 bases, with 17 bases left between them. The CDR3 loop reads CASSLGGGSSRQYF. The CDR3 DNA reads as TGTGCCAGCAGCTTAGGCGGCGGTTCCTCAAGGCAGTACTTC.

V usage is TRBV4-2 and J usage is TRBJ2-7; the match to TRBD2 covers 7 bases. The CDR3 runs 14 residues. The germline V gene encodes CDR1 LGHNA and CDR2 YNFKEQ. V trimming: 3 bases; J trimming: 5 bases; junction bases outside the gene matches: 7. CDR3 region: CASSHETSLHEQYF. As DNA, the CDR3 is TGTGCCAGCAGCCACGAGACTAGCTTACACGAGCAGTACTTC.

This clone occurred once. The chain has TRBV30 and TRBJ1-1; 7 nucleotides match TRBD1. The V segment lost 0 bases and the J segment 4 bases; nucleotides outside the gene matches: 5. The CDR3 is 14 residues long. Per the germline V gene, CDR1 is GTSNPN and CDR2 is SVGIG (reference sequence). CDR3 DNA: TGTGCCTGGAGTGTGGGGGCAGGGGGCACTGAAGCTTTCTTT. It translates to CAWSVGAGGTEAFF.

The chain couples TRBV7-8 to TRBJ1-2; D gene ambiguous. Trimming shortened V by 5 bases and J by 0 bases, and 13 bases separated the two germline ends. Germline assignment: CDR1 SGHVS and CDR2 FQNEAQ. The CDR3 runs to 15 residues. In DNA form, the CDR3 reads TGTGCCAGCAGCGGAACCTCTGGAGCTAACTATGGCTACACCTTC. This encodes CASSGTSGANYGYTF.

This chain connects TRBV7-9 to TRBJ2-1, with 10 positions matching TRBD2. The ends lost 6 bases at V and 4 bases at J; junction bases unmatched: 9. The germline V gene has CDR1 SEHNR and CDR2 FQNEAQ (reference sequence). The CDR3 runs to 16 residues. The DNA of the CDR3 is TGTGCCAGCAGTAACCCTAGCGGGAGTCAATACAATGAGCAGTTCTTC. Protein: CASSNPSGSQYNEQFF.

The rearrangement joins TRBV18 to TRBJ1-3; 10 bases align to TRBD1. The V gene end was trimmed by 2 bases and the J gene end by 0 bases; junction bases not matched to a gene: 4. The length of the CDR3 is 17 residues. The V gene's germline CDR1 is KGHSH and CDR2 LQKENI. The CDR3 nucleotides read TGTGCCAGCTCACCATTGGGACAGGGGAACTCTGGAAACACCATATATTTT. Translating gives CASSPLGQGNSGNTIYF.

The rearrangement links TRBV21-1 to TRBJ2-2; TRBD2, the D gene given by the table, was not confirmed from the DNA. TRBV21-1 is a pseudogene segment. This CDR3 is built from 17 residues. CDR3 residues: CASSGRAGGPWDGELFF. For the CDR3, the DNA is TGTGCCAGCAGCGGCCGAGCGGGAGGGCCTTGGGACGGGGAGCTGTTTTTT.

V gene TRBV18 combines with J gene TRBJ1-5; a possible D gene is TRBD1 (5 bases). Trimming cost V 5 bases and J 7 bases, with 12 bases left between them. In germline, CDR1 is KGHSH, CDR2 LQKENI. This CDR3 contains 13 residues. The CDR3 nucleotides read TGTGCCAGCTCAAGATCAGGGTTGCAGCCCCAGCATTTT. This sequence encodes CASSRSGLQPQHF.

This clone was found a few times. The genes are TRBV27 and TRBJ2-7, with D unresolved. This CDR3 is built from 15 residues. Deletions cut 4 bases from V and 0 bases from J, with 13 bases between. Germline V CDR1 and CDR2: MNHEY, SMNVEV (reference sequence). Here the CDR3 reads CASSSRLSPSYEQYF. As DNA, the CDR3 is TGTGCCAGCAGTTCAAGACTCTCGCCCTCCTACGAGCAGTACTTC.

The rearrangement links TRBV7-9 to TRBJ2-1; 7 nucleotides line up with TRBD2. The germline gives CDR1 SEHNR, CDR2 FQNEAQ (reference sequence). J gave up 6 bases and V 2 bases, and 1 base lay outside the gene matches. CDR3 length: 13 amino acids. The CDR3 DNA reads as TGTGCCAGCAGCTTATGGGGGGGCAATGAGCAGTTCTTC. It translates to CASSLWGGNEQFF.

This clone has a handful of counts. This chain links TRBV2 with TRBJ1-2, with D hard to call. In germline, CDR1 is SNHLY, CDR2 FYNNEI. The CDR3 totals 14 residues. With 3 bases removed from V and 0 bases from J, the gap between germline ends came to 8 bases. The CDR3 here is CASSDPRANYGYTF. In nucleotides, the CDR3 is TGTGCCAGCAGTGACCCCCGGGCTAACTATGGCTACACCTTC. The full variable domain, rest sourced from reference TRBV2 and TRBJ1-2, is EPEVTQTPSHQVTQMGQEVILRCVPISNHLYFYWYRQILGQKVEFLVSFYNNEISEKSEIFDDQFSVERPDGSNFTLKIRSTKLEDSAMYFCASSDPRANYGYTFGSGTRLTVV.

The chain uses TRBV4-1 and TRBJ2-7; 9 bases line up with TRBD1. V shed 4 bases and J 4 bases; nucleotides not matched to a gene: 11. This CDR3 contains 16 residues. CDR1 and CDR2 (germline): MGHRA, YSYEKL. CDR3: CASSLTGTGSHYEQYF. In DNA, the CDR3 is TGCGCCAGCAGCCTCACGGGGACAGGGTCACATTACGAGCAGTACTTC.